The T cell receptor (beta chain) under discussion was sequenced for a study of CD8 T cells in Susac syndrome. Study-wide results and caveats: Clonal expansion of Susac CD8+ cells peaked in TEMRA cells, and it also peaked in active patients.

V was trimmed by 3 bases and J by 5 bases, leaving 13 bases between them. The CDR3 consists of 15 residues. CDR1 LNHNV and CDR2 YYDKDF come from the germline V gene (reference sequence). This clonotype was observed once. Its antigen remains unidentified. RNA was extracted with the RNeasy kit, and a quantity of about 0.45 to 1 ug was reverse transcribed using random hexamers. By means of immunoSEQ multiplex PCR, TCR beta CDR3 spanning 54 Vbeta and 13 Jbeta underwent amplification. One entry per CDR3 protein results from TCRdb running MiXCR on the immunoSEQ multiplex PCR reads. The profile shows roughly 88,000 distinct CDR3 sequences, approximately 96% of them singletons.

This receptor was taken from a human donor with Susac syndrome. Sample: CD8+ T cells from PBMCs. This chain connects TRBV15 to TRBJ1-4; possibly TRBD1 for D (5 bases). The CDR3 protein is CATSSTPGPNEKLFF. CDR3 in DNA: TGTGCCACCAGCAGCACGCCGGGGCCAAATGAAAAACTGTTTTTT.